This T cell receptor (beta chain) originates from a study of blood T cell repertoires in COVID-19. Study-wide context: Some COVID-19 samples were acute and others convalescent; all came from the United States, Italy and Spain. The cDNA or gDNA used as material had been derived from T cells, B-cell-depleted T cells, or PBMCs.

Assay: immunoSEQ multiplex PCR; the TCRdb copy retains only in-frame clones and omits some. The data hold roughly 400,000 clones, with around 91% observed a single time. V lost 3 bases and J lost 0, with 6 bases in between. CDR1 and CDR2 (germline): LNHDA, SQIVND (reference sequence). This CDR3 contains 13 residues. Ages ranged from about 18 to 89 years, with residence in fewer than 25 US areas. The sequence derives from a man younger than 35 who had recovered from COVID-19. The V call is TRBV19, the J call TRBJ2-7; no clear D. The sample was PBMCs or T cells enriched from blood (not recorded which). The CDR3 sequence: CASSMGTSYEQYF. The DNA for the CDR3 is TGTGCCAGTAGTATGGGCACCTCCTACGAGCAGTACTTC.